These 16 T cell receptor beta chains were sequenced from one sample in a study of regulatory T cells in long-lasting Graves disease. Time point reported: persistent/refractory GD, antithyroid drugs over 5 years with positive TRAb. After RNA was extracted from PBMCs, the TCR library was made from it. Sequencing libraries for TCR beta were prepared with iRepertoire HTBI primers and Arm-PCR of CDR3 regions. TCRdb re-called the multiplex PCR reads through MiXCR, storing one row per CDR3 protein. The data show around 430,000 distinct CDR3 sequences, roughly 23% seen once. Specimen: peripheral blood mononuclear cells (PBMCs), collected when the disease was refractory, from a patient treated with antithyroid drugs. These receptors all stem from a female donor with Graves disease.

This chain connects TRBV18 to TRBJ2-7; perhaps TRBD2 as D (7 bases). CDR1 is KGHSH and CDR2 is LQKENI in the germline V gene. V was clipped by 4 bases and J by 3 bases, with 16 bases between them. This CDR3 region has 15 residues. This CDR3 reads CASSRYREGNYEQYF. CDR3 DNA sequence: TGTGCCAGCTCACGCTACAGGGAGGGAAACTACGAGCAGTACTTC.

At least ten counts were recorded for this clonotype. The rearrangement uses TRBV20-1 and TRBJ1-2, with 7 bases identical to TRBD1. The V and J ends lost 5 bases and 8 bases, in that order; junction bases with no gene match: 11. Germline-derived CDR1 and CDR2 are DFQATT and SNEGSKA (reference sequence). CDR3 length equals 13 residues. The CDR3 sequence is CSAVNSGTEGYTF. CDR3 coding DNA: TGCAGTGCTGTAAACTCCGGGACAGAGGGCTACACCTTC.

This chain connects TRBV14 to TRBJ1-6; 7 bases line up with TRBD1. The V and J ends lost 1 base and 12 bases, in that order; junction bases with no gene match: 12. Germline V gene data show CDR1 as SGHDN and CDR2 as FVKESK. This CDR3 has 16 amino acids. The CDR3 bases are TGTGCCAGCAGCCAAGCTTATTACAGGGGATTCAGACCCCTCCACTTT. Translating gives CASSQAYYRGFRPLHF.

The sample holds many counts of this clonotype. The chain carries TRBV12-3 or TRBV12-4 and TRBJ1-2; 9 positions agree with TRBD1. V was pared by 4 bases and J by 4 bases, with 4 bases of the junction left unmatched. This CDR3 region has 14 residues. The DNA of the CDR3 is TGTGCCAGCAGTTACAGGGGGCGCGCCTATGGCTACACCTTC. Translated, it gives CASSYRGRAYGYTF.

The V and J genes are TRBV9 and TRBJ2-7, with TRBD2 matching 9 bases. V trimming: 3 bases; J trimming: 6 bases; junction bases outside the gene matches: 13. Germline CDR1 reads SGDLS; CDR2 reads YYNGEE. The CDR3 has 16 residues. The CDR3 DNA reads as TGTGCCAGCAGCGCGGGGAGGGTAGCGGGAGTCTCCGAGCAGTACTTC. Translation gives CASSAGRVAGVSEQYF.

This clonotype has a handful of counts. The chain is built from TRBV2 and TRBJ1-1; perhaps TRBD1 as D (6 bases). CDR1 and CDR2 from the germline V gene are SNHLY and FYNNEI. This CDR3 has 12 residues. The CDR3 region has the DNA TGTCAATCCCGGGACAAGAACACTGAAGCTTTCTTT. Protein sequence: CQSRDKNTEAFF.

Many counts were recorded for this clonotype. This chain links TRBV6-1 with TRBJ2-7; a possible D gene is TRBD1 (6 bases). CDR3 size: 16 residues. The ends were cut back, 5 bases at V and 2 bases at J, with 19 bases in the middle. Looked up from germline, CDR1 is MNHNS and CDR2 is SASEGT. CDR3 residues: CASSTATGTLTYEQYF. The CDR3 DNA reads TGTGCCAGCAGTACAGCCACCGGGACATTAACCTACGAGCAGTACTTC.

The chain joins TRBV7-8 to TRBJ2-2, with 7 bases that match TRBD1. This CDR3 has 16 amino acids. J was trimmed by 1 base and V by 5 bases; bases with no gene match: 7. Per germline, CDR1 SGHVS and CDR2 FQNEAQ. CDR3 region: CASSPLTGRNTGELFF. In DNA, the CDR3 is TGTGCCAGCAGCCCGCTGACAGGGAGGAACACCGGGGAGCTGTTTTTT.

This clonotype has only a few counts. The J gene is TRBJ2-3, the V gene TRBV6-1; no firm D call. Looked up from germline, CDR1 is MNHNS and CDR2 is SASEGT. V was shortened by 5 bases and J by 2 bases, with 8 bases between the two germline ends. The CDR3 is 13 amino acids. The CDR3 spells CASSLRNTDTQYF. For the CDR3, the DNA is TGTGCCAGCAGTCTCCGAAACACAGATACGCAGTATTTT.

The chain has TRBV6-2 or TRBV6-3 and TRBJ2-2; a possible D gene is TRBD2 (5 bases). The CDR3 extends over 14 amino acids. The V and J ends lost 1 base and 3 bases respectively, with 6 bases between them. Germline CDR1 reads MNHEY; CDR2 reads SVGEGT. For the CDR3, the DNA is TGTGCCAGCAGTTACTTGCGGGACACCGGGGAGCTGTTTTTT. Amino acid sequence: CASSYLRDTGELFF.

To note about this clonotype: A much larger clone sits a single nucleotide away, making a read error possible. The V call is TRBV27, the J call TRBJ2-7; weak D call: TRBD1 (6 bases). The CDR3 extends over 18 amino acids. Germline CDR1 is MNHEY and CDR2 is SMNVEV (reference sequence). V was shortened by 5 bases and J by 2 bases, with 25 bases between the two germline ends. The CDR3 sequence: CASSSASSASGHTYEQYF. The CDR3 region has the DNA TGTGCCAGCAGTAGTGCCTCCTCCGCCTCGGGACATACCTACGAGCAGTACTTC.

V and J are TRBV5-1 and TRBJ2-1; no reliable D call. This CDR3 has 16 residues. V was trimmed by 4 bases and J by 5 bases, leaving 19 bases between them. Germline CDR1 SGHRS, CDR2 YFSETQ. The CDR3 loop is CASSDRADPPNNEQFF. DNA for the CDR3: TGCGCCAGCAGCGACCGCGCGGATCCACCCAACAATGAGCAGTTCTTC.

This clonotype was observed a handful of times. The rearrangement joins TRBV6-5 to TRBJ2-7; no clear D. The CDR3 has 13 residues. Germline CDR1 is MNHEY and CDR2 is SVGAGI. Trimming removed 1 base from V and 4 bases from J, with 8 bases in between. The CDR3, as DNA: TGTGCCAGCAGTTACTGGCAAGCATACGAGCAGTACTTC. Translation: CASSYWQAYEQYF.

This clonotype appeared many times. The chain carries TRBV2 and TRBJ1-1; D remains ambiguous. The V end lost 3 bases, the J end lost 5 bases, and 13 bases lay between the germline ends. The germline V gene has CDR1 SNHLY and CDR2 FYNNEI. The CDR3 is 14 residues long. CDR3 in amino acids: CASSEDVFGTEAFF. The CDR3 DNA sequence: TGTGCCAGCAGTGAGGATGTCTTCGGGACTGAAGCTTTCTTT.

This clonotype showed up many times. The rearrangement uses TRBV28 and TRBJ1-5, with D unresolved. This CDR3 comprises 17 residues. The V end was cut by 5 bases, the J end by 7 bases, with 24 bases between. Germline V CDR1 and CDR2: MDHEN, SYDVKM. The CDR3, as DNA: TGTGCCAGCAGTCTTCGGCGGGCAACCTTTGGGCCCCAGCCCCAGCATTTT. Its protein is CASSLRRATFGPQPQHF.

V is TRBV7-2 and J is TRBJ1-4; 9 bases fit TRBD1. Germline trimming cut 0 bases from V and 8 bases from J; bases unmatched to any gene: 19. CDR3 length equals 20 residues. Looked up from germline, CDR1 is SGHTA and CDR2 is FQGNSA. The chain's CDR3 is CASSLAPRQGVLFVTEKLFF. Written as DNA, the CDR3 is TGTGCCAGCAGCTTAGCCCCAAGACAGGGGGTTTTGTTTGTCACCGAAAAACTGTTTTTT.